This T cell receptor (beta chain) was sequenced in a study of shared clonotypes between healthy human individuals. Looking at the study overall: CD8 memory received one plate per donor, CD8 naive two, CD4 memory three and CD4 naive three.

Sequencing was performed with immunoSEQ multiplex PCR; in TCRdb, only in-frame clones are kept and a portion is missing. The sample consists of approximately 2.1 million clones, 85% to 95% of them appearing once. Germline assignment: CDR1 MNHNS and CDR2 SASEGT. V gave up 7 bases and J gave up 7 bases; unmatched junction bases: 7. The CDR3 contains 13 residues. The receptor was derived from a young man in good health. Some clones in this sample may be carry-over from other donors' samples. The sample comprised naive CD4+ T cells from PBMCs. Subset defined: CD45RA+ positively selected. This rearrangement joins TRBV6-1 to TRBJ2-1, with 7 bases that match TRBD2. The CDR3 nucleotides are TGTGCCAGCATCTTCGCGGGGGAGAATGAGCAGTTCTTC. Amino acids: CASIFAGENEQFF.